This T cell receptor (beta chain) appears in the sequencing data of a study of blood T cell repertoires in COVID-19. Across the study: Acute-phase and convalescent COVID-19 samples originated in the United States, Italy and Spain. In each case, the material was cDNA or gDNA derived from T cells, B-cell-depleted T cells, or PBMCs.

Method: immunoSEQ multiplex PCR; TCRdb's copy keeps in-frame clones and lacks some. This sample has around 190,000 clones, with around 80% found just once. The CDR3 runs 16 residues. Germline V gives CDR1 MGHRA, CDR2 YSYEKL. Between the trimmed V and J ends, which lost 1 base and 2 bases, there was a span of 13 bases. The origin of this receptor is a human donor in a cohort sampled during active COVID-19. The specimen was peripheral blood. The chain recombines TRBV4-1 with TRBJ2-3; D unresolved. The CDR3 region has the DNA TGCGCCAGCAGCCAAGGGTTGACGAGGTACACAGATACGCAGTATTTT. It yields the protein CASSQGLTRYTDTQYF.